Shown below are 12 T cell receptor beta chains from a single sample sequenced in a study of T-cell reconstitution after alpha-beta-depleted transplantation in children. It was with unique molecular identifiers that the TCRbeta library was prepared. TCRdb re-derived calls from the PCR reads in MiXCR, one entry per CDR3 protein. The table records about a million distinct CDR3 sequences, about 29% of them present only once. The sequenced sample was PBMCs, mostly from graft donor cells, obtained 360 days after TCRalphabeta/CD19-depleted stem cell transplant. These receptors were taken from a boy less than two years old who had a stem cell transplant for SCID, so the T cells may come from the graft donor.

There are many counts of this clonotype. This sequence joins TRBV4-1 and TRBJ2-2; D is perhaps TRBD1 or TRBD2 (5 bases each). CDR3 size: 14 residues. CDR1 and CDR2 from the germline V gene are MGHRA and YSYEKL. V was cut by 6 bases and J by 7 bases, with 15 bases left in between. The DNA for the CDR3 is TGCGCCAGCAGTCCCCGGGACCTAGTCGGGGAGCTGTTTTTT. Its protein product is CASSPRDLVGELFF.

This clonotype has a handful of counts. The V and J genes are TRBV7-3 and TRBJ2-3; weak D call: TRBD1 (6 bases). V dropped 5 bases and J dropped 3 bases, with 15 bases sitting between them. CDR3 length: 15 amino acids. Germline loops: CDR1 SGHTA, CDR2 FQGTGA. The CDR3 is CASSRGGGLTDTQYF. Here the CDR3 DNA reads TGTGCCAGCAGCCGCGGTGGGGGCTTGACAGATACGCAGTATTTT.

This clonotype came up a few times. This chain joins TRBV2 and TRBJ2-3; D not certain. V lost 4 bases, J lost 4 bases, and 9 bases lay in between. This CDR3 comprises 13 residues. The germline V gene has CDR1 SNHLY and CDR2 FYNNEI. The CDR3 sequence: CASSGPSADTQYF. In nucleotides, the CDR3 is TGTGCCAGCAGTGGCCCCTCGGCAGATACGCAGTATTTT.

The rearrangement links TRBV18 to TRBJ2-5; a possible D gene is TRBD2 (6 bases). V lost 0 bases to trimming and J lost 1 base, with 9 bases between them. The CDR3 sequence is 15 residues long. CDR1 is KGHSH and CDR2 is LQKENI in the germline V gene. This CDR3 reads CASSPPRGFQETQYF. CDR3 bases: TGTGCCAGCTCACCACCTCGGGGGTTCCAAGAGACCCAGTACTTC.

The chain combines TRBV12-3 or TRBV12-4 with TRBJ2-2; maybe TRBD1 (6 bases). The CDR3 spans 16 residues. Trimming took 1 base from V and 1 from J, leaving 10 bases between them. CDR3 nucleotides: TGTGCCAGCAGTTTAGGACGCAGGGGGAACACCGGGGAGCTGTTTTTT. Translated: CASSLGRRGNTGELFF.

This clonotype has at least ten counts. The rearrangement joins TRBV5-4 to TRBJ2-3, with 9 bases aligning to TRBD2. The CDR3 extends over 14 amino acids. J was trimmed by 5 bases and V by 7 bases; bases with no gene match: 8. From germline, CDR1 is SGHNT and CDR2 YYREEE (reference sequence). The CDR3: CASLPRGGEDTQYF. The CDR3 DNA is TGTGCCAGCCTACCGCGGGGGGGAGAAGATACGCAGTATTTT.

This clonotype was seen many times. The rearrangement links TRBV18 to TRBJ1-4; D not resolved. This CDR3 has 12 residues. Trimming left V 2 bases short and J 5 bases short, with 3 bases between. CDR1 KGHSH and CDR2 LQKENI come from the germline V gene. CDR3 loop: CASSPRNEKLFF. The DNA for the CDR3 is TGTGCCAGCTCACCAAGGAATGAAAAACTGTTTTTT.

This clonotype showed up just a few times. The rearrangement uses TRBV5-6 and TRBJ2-1; TRBD1 matches at 9 bases. J lost 8 bases, V lost 1 base, and 10 bases had no gene match. Germline V CDR1 and CDR2: SGHDT, YYEEEE. This CDR3 comprises 16 residues. The DNA of the CDR3 is TGTGCCAGCAGCTTGTTGGGGACAGGGAAGGGGCATGAGCAGTTCTTC. Translated, it gives CASSLLGTGKGHEQFF.

There are a few counts of this clonotype. The rearrangement links TRBV20-1 to TRBJ2-7; 8 nucleotides line up with TRBD1. Germline-derived CDR1 and CDR2 are DFQATT and SNEGSKA (reference sequence). With 6 bases clipped from V and 0 bases from J, the junction kept 1 base outside the gene matches. The CDR3 sequence is 12 residues long. The CDR3 nucleotides are TGCAGTGCGGGACAGGTCTCCTACGAGCAGTACTTC. It codes for CSAGQVSYEQYF.

This clonotype was counted a few times. This chain joins TRBV25-1 and TRBJ1-1, with D possibly matching TRBD1 (5 bases). Germline V gives CDR1 MGHDK, CDR2 SYGVNS. This CDR3 spans 13 amino acids. Trimming removed 2 bases at V and 6 bases at J, with 10 bases between. CDR3 protein: CASSEGGVSEAFF. Here the CDR3 DNA reads TGTGCCAGCAGTGAAGGGGGGGTATCTGAAGCTTTCTTT.

This clonotype was seen a few times. J is TRBJ2-1 and V is TRBV28, with D possibly TRBD1 on 7 matching bases. CDR1 MDHEN and CDR2 SYDVKM come from the germline V gene. The CDR3 is 16 amino acids. V lost 6 bases and J 8 bases, leaving 23 bases between the germline ends. CDR3 in amino acids: CASSPHAGQIIDEQFF. The DNA of the CDR3 is TGTGCCAGCAGCCCCCACGCGGGACAGATAATCGATGAGCAGTTCTTC.

This clonotype was counted between two and nine times. The rearrangement links TRBV7-8 to TRBJ2-7; a weak D match, TRBD2 (5 bases). Deletions cut 3 bases from V and 6 bases from J, with 15 bases between. Germline V gives CDR1 SGHVS, CDR2 FQNEAQ. This CDR3 contains 14 residues. CDR3 amino acids: CASSFSRVGSEQYF. The CDR3 DNA is TGTGCCAGCAGCTTTTCTAGGGTAGGGAGCGAGCAGTACTTC. Full variable domain (rest looked up from reference TRBV7-8 and TRBJ2-7): GAGVSQSPRYKVAKRGQDVALRCDPISGHVSLFWYQQALGQGPEFLTYFQNEAQLDKSGLPSDRFFAERPEGSVSTLKIQRTQQEDSAVYLCASSFSRVGSEQYFGPGTRLTVT.